This is a list of T cell receptor beta chains from one sample in a study of cytomegalovirus exposure and HLA in healthy donors. Data came from immunoSEQ multiplex PCR; TCRdb stores just in-frame clones and leaves some out. The sample has about 130,000 clones; roughly nine tenths are singletons. Sequenced material: PBMCs. The origin of the receptors is a woman aged 18-29 years in good health and CMV-seronegative. CDR3s include the opening cysteine and the closing phenylalanine or tryptophan. A D gene is named only where the DNA matches it firmly. Clone size is stated in some rows and not others, as once, few, many or a class when expanded.

j_call: TRBJ2-5
d_call: NA
v_call: TRBV18
clone_size: NA
cdr3_nt: TGTGCCAGCTCACGGGGGGAACGAGAGACCCAGTACTTC
cdr3_aa: CASSRGERETQYF

j_call: TRBJ2-3
d_call: NA
v_call: TRBV7-6
clone_size: few
cdr3_nt: TGTGCCAGCAGCCCCAGGGGTTCTAGCACAGATACGCAGTATTTT
cdr3_aa: CASSPRGSSTDTQYF

j_call: TRBJ1-5
d_call: NA
v_call: TRBV7-2
clone_size: few
cdr3_nt: TGTGCCAGCAGCTTAGGGGCAGTGCATAGCAATCAGCCCCAGCATTTT
cdr3_aa: CASSLGAVHSNQPQHF

j_call: TRBJ2-7
d_call: TRBD2
v_call: TRBV13
clone_size: NA
cdr3_nt: TGTGCCAGCAGCAAACCCGGACTAGCGGCGACTAAGGAGCAGTACTTC
cdr3_aa: CASSKPGLAATKEQYF

j_call: TRBJ1-1
d_call: TRBD1
v_call: TRBV27
clone_size: NA
cdr3_nt: TGTGCCAGCAGTAGTACAGGGGGCTGGACTGAAGCTTTCTTT
cdr3_aa: CASSSTGGWTEAFF

j_call: TRBJ2-3
d_call: NA
v_call: TRBV6-6
clone_size: NA
cdr3_nt: TGTGCCAGCTTCACAGCGGGCACAGATACGCAGTATTTT
cdr3_aa: CASFTAGTDTQYF

j_call: TRBJ2-3
d_call: TRBD2
v_call: TRBV7-9
clone_size: NA
cdr3_nt: TGTGCCAGCAGCTACCGGGCCGGGGGGAAATCAGATACGCAGTATTTT
cdr3_aa: CASSYRAGGKSDTQYF

j_call: TRBJ2-3
d_call: TRBD2
v_call: TRBV7-9
clone_size: NA
cdr3_nt: TGTGCCAGCAGCTATAACCTAGCGGGTTCAGATACGCAGTATTTT
cdr3_aa: CASSYNLAGSDTQYF

j_call: TRBJ2-1
d_call: TRBD2
v_call: TRBV7-2
clone_size: NA
cdr3_nt: TGTGCCAGCAGCTTCCGCCCCTCTAGCGGGAGGGGGAATGAGCAGTTCTTC
cdr3_aa: CASSFRPSSGRGNEQFF

j_call: TRBJ2-5
d_call: TRBD2
v_call: TRBV7-9
clone_size: once
cdr3_nt: TGTGCCAGCAGCTTAGGGACTAGAGGGAGCGAGACCCAGTACTTC
cdr3_aa: CASSLGTRGSETQYF

j_call: TRBJ2-7
d_call: NA
v_call: TRBV10-1
clone_size: NA
cdr3_nt: TGCGCCAGCAGCCAGGACAACTCCTACGAGCAGTACTTC
cdr3_aa: CASSQDNSYEQYF

j_call: TRBJ2-7
d_call: NA
v_call: TRBV2
clone_size: NA
cdr3_nt: TGTGCCAGCAGTGAAGCGCTTCGATCACAGAACTACGAGCAGTACTTC
cdr3_aa: CASSEALRSQNYEQYF

j_call: TRBJ2-3
d_call: TRBD2
v_call: TRBV14
clone_size: NA
cdr3_nt: TGTGCCAGCAGCAGACCGGGACTAGGAACAGATACGCAGTATTTT
cdr3_aa: CASSRPGLGTDTQYF

j_call: TRBJ1-1
d_call: NA
v_call: TRBV28
clone_size: NA
cdr3_nt: TGTGCCAGCAGGACTAACACTGAAGCTTTCTTT
cdr3_aa: CASRTNTEAFF

j_call: TRBJ1-6
d_call: NA
v_call: TRBV5-1
clone_size: NA
cdr3_nt: TGCGCCAGCAGCGTAGAATCAGGTCTCCCCCTCCACTTT
cdr3_aa: CASSVESGLPLHF

j_call: TRBJ1-1
d_call: NA
v_call: TRBV4-3
clone_size: NA
cdr3_nt: TGCGCCAGCAGCCAAGTCGGGACTGCCGCCACTGAAGCTTTCTTT
cdr3_aa: CASSQVGTAATEAFF

j_call: TRBJ2-7
d_call: TRBD1
v_call: TRBV28
clone_size: NA
cdr3_nt: TGTGCCAGCTTTCCGGGACAGGGTTCCTACGAGCAGTACTTC
cdr3_aa: CASFPGQGSYEQYF

j_call: TRBJ2-7
d_call: TRBD2
v_call: TRBV6-4
clone_size: once
cdr3_nt: TGTGCCAGCAGTGACTCTGTAGCGGGAGAAAAGTACTTC
cdr3_aa: CASSDSVAGEKYF

j_call: TRBJ1-5
d_call: TRBD1
v_call: TRBV28
clone_size: NA
cdr3_nt: TGTGCCAGCAGTTTTCCGGGGACAGGCGATAAGCCCCAGCATTTT
cdr3_aa: CASSFPGTGDKPQHF

j_call: TRBJ2-1
d_call: TRBD1
v_call: TRBV7-9
clone_size: few
cdr3_nt: TGTGCCAGCATGCTACAGGGGATCAATGAGCAGTTCTTC
cdr3_aa: CASMLQGINEQFF

j_call: TRBJ2-1
d_call: TRBD1
v_call: TRBV30
clone_size: NA
cdr3_nt: TGTGCCTGGAGTGTAGGGACAGCTTACAATGAGCAGTTCTTC
cdr3_aa: CAWSVGTAYNEQFF

j_call: TRBJ2-7
d_call: NA
v_call: TRBV27
clone_size: NA
cdr3_nt: TGTGCCAGCAGTTTGGACCTGGGGGGTGAGCAGTACTTC
cdr3_aa: CASSLDLGGEQYF

j_call: TRBJ1-2
d_call: NA
v_call: TRBV28
clone_size: NA
cdr3_nt: TGTGCCAGCAGTCTCTTTAAGGGGAACGCCGACTATGGCTACACCTTC
cdr3_aa: CASSLFKGNADYGYTF

j_call: TRBJ1-5
d_call: NA
v_call: TRBV7-2
clone_size: once
cdr3_nt: TGTGCCAGCAGGCACAGAGGGGCGGGGTATAGCAATCAGCCCCAGCATTTT
cdr3_aa: CASRHRGAGYSNQPQHF

j_call: TRBJ1-6
d_call: NA
v_call: TRBV7-6
clone_size: NA
cdr3_nt: TGTGCCAGCAGCCCAAGTATGACAGGCCCCCTCCACTTT
cdr3_aa: CASSPSMTGPLHF

j_call: TRBJ2-1
d_call: TRBD1
v_call: TRBV15
clone_size: NA
cdr3_nt: TGTGCCACCAGCCCCGGGACAGGGTCTCGGAATGAGCAGTTCTTC
cdr3_aa: CATSPGTGSRNEQFF

j_call: TRBJ1-5
d_call: NA
v_call: TRBV28
clone_size: NA
cdr3_nt: TGTGCCAGCAGTTTTCCCAACAGGAATCAGCCCCAGCATTTT
cdr3_aa: CASSFPNRNQPQHF

j_call: TRBJ2-5
d_call: TRBD2
v_call: TRBV29-1
clone_size: NA
cdr3_nt: TGCAGCGTTGTGCCTAGCGGGTTAGAGACCCAGTACTTC
cdr3_aa: CSVVPSGLETQYF

j_call: TRBJ2-7
d_call: TRBD2
v_call: TRBV19
clone_size: few
cdr3_nt: TGTGCCAGTAGTATGGCTAGCGGTCCCTACGAGCAGTACTTC
cdr3_aa: CASSMASGPYEQYF

j_call: TRBJ2-1
d_call: TRBD1
v_call: TRBV18
clone_size: NA
cdr3_nt: TGTGCCAGCTCCCCCTGGGACAGCTACAATGAGCAGTTCTTC
cdr3_aa: CASSPWDSYNEQFF

j_call: TRBJ1-2
d_call: NA
v_call: TRBV6-1
clone_size: NA
cdr3_nt: TGTGCCTCCACGGGGGACCTCTATGGCTACACCTTC
cdr3_aa: CASTGDLYGYTF

j_call: TRBJ1-2
d_call: TRBD1
v_call: TRBV4-1
clone_size: NA
cdr3_nt: TGCGCCAGCAGCCAGGCGATTCTCCGGGACAGGGCGGATGGCTACACCTTC
cdr3_aa: CASSQAILRDRADGYTF

j_call: TRBJ2-7
d_call: NA
v_call: TRBV28
clone_size: once
cdr3_nt: TGTGCCAGCAGTTTGGACAGCCCCTCCTACGAGCAGTACTTC
cdr3_aa: CASSLDSPSYEQYF

j_call: TRBJ2-1
d_call: TRBD2
v_call: TRBV9
clone_size: NA
cdr3_nt: TGTGCCAGCAGCGTAGTAGGGACTAGCATCAATGAGCAGTTCTTC
cdr3_aa: CASSVVGTSINEQFF

j_call: TRBJ1-4
d_call: NA
v_call: TRBV28
clone_size: few
cdr3_nt: TGTGCCGGGGGGTCGGGTGAAAAACTGTTTTTT
cdr3_aa: CAGGSGEKLFF

j_call: TRBJ2-4
d_call: NA
v_call: TRBV5-6
clone_size: NA
cdr3_nt: TGTGCCAGCAGCTTGAGGGGTCAAGCCAAAAACATTCAGTACTTC
cdr3_aa: CASSLRGQAKNIQYF

j_call: TRBJ1-4
d_call: TRBD1
v_call: TRBV2
clone_size: NA
cdr3_nt: TGTGCCAGCAGTGAACAGGGGGCGCGTGAAAAACTGTTTTTT
cdr3_aa: CASSEQGAREKLFF

j_call: TRBJ2-1
d_call: NA
v_call: TRBV28
clone_size: NA
cdr3_nt: TGTGCCAGCAGGGCGGGCTCAAGCTCCTACAATGAGCAGTTCTTC
cdr3_aa: CASRAGSSSYNEQFF

j_call: TRBJ2-5
d_call: NA
v_call: TRBV15
clone_size: NA
cdr3_nt: TGTGCCACCAGCAGCCCCACACAGGGTGGAGAGACCCAGTACTTC
cdr3_aa: CATSSPTQGGETQYF

j_call: TRBJ2-7
d_call: TRBD1
v_call: TRBV28
clone_size: NA
cdr3_nt: TGTGCCAGCAGTTTATACAACCCGGGACAGGGGGAGTACTTC
cdr3_aa: CASSLYNPGQGEYF

j_call: TRBJ1-1
d_call: TRBD1
v_call: TRBV6-5
clone_size: NA
cdr3_nt: TGTGCCAGCAGTTTGAACAGGGGGCTCACTGAAGCTTTCTTT
cdr3_aa: CASSLNRGLTEAFF

j_call: TRBJ1-1
d_call: TRBD1
v_call: TRBV10-1
clone_size: NA
cdr3_nt: TGCGCCAGCGGACGACAGGGGTTGGGAGCTTTCTTT
cdr3_aa: CASGRQGLGAFF

j_call: TRBJ1-2
d_call: TRBD1
v_call: TRBV6-5
clone_size: NA
cdr3_nt: TGTGCCAGCAGTTCGGACAGGCGGGGCTATGGCTACACCTTC
cdr3_aa: CASSSDRRGYGYTF

j_call: TRBJ2-1
d_call: NA
v_call: TRBV5-8
clone_size: NA
cdr3_nt: TGTGCCAGCAGCTTGGGGGCGGGACGGACCTACAATGAGCAGTTCTTC
cdr3_aa: CASSLGAGRTYNEQFF

j_call: TRBJ2-1
d_call: TRBD1
v_call: TRBV28
clone_size: NA
cdr3_nt: TGTGCCAGCACGACAGGGGGCTCAACTGAGCAGTTCTTC
cdr3_aa: CASTTGGSTEQFF

j_call: TRBJ1-1
d_call: NA
v_call: TRBV25-1
clone_size: NA
cdr3_nt: TGTGCCAGCAGTGAAGGGGCAGTAGGGAACACTGAAGCTTTCTTT
cdr3_aa: CASSEGAVGNTEAFF

j_call: TRBJ1-1
d_call: NA
v_call: TRBV19
clone_size: NA
cdr3_nt: TGTGCCAGTATCCAATCGGGGGTTGCTTTCTTT
cdr3_aa: CASIQSGVAFF

j_call: TRBJ1-4
d_call: NA
v_call: TRBV10-1
clone_size: NA
cdr3_nt: TGCGCCAGCAGTCCCACGGTACCAACTAATGAAAAACTGTTTTTT
cdr3_aa: CASSPTVPTNEKLFF

j_call: TRBJ2-5
d_call: TRBD2
v_call: TRBV29-1
clone_size: NA
cdr3_nt: TGCAGCGTTGCTCTCGTAGCGGGGGGGGAGACCCAGTACTTC
cdr3_aa: CSVALVAGGETQYF